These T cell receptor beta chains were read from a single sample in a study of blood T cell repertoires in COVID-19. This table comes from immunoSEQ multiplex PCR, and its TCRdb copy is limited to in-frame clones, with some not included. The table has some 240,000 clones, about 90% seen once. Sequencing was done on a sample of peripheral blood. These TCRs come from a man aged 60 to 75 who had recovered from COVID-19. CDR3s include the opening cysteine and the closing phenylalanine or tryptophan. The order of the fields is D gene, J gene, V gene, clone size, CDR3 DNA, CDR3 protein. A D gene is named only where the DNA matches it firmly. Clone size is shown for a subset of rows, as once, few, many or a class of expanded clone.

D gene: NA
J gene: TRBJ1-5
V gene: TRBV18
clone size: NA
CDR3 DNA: TGTGCCAGCTCACGAGACAGAGATCAGCCCCAGCATTTT
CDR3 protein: CASSRDRDQPQHF

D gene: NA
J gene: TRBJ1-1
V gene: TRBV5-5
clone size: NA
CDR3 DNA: TGTGCCAGCAGGGGGGGACCGATGAACACTGAAGCTTTCTTT
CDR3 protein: CASRGGPMNTEAFF

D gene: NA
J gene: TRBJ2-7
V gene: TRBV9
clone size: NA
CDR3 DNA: TGTGCCAGCAGTCCTGTATTGGTCGGGGACGAGCAGTACTTC
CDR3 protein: CASSPVLVGDEQYF

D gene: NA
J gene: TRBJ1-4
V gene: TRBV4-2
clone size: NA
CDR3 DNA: TGTGCCAGCTCCTCAAGATACGCCGCGATTAATGAAAAACTGTTTTTT
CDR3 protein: CASSSRYAAINEKLFF

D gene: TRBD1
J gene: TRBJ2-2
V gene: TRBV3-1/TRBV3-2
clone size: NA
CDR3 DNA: TGTGCCAGCAGAACGAGTGGGACAGCTTACACCGGGGAGCTGTTTTTT
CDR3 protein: CASRTSGTAYTGELFF

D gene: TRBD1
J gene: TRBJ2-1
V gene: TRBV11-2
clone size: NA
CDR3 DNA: TGTGCCAGCAGCCACCGGGACAGTAACTACAATGAGCAGTTCTTC
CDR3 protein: CASSHRDSNYNEQFF

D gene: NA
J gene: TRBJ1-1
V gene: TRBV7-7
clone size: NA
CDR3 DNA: TGTGCCAGCGCCAGAAACCCAGGGGACACTGAAGCTTTCTTT
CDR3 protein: CASARNPGDTEAFF

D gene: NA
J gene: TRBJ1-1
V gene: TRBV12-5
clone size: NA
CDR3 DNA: TGTGCTAGTGGTTTGGTACTTCTCTCAGGGGTTAACACTGAAGCTTTCTTT
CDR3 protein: CASGLVLLSGVNTEAFF

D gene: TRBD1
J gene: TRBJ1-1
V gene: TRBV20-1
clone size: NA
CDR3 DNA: TGCAGTGCTAGAGAGGACAGGGCATTT
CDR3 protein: CSAREDRAF

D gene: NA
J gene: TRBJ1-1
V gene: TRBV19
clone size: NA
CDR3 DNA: TGTGCCAGTAGTATTGCCAGTCAGGGTACTGAAGCTTTCTTT
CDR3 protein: CASSIASQGTEAFF

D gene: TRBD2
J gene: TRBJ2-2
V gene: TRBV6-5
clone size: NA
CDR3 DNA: TGTGCCAGCAGACCCCGGGAGGGGAACACCGGGGAGCTGTTTTTT
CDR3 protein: CASRPREGNTGELFF

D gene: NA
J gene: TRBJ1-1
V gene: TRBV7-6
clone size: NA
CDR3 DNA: TGTGCCAGCAGCTTATTGAATCCCCGACAGAACACTGAAGCTTTCTTT
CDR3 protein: CASSLLNPRQNTEAFF

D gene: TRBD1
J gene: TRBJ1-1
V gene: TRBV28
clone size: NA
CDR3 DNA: TGTGCCAGCAGCTCCACGACAGGGGGCGCAACTGAAGCTTTCTTT
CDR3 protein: CASSSTTGGATEAFF

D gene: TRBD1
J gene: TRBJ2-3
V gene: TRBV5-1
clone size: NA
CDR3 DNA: TGCGCCAGCAGCTTGGGCCCCGACAGGGGGCGAGATACGCAGTATTTT
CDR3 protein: CASSLGPDRGRDTQYF

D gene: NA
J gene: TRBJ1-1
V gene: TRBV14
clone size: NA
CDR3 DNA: TGTGCCAGCAGCCTGCACTGGGGGGGTGCTGAAGCTTTCTTT
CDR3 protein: CASSLHWGGAEAFF

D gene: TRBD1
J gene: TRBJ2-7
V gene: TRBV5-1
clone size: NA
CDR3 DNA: TGCGCCAGCAGCTTGGTGGGACAGGGCCCCTACGAGCAGTACTTC
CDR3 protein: CASSLVGQGPYEQYF

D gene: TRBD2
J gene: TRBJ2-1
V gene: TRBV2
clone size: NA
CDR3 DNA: TGTGCCAGCAGGGGACTAGCGGGGGAGCACTACAATGAGCAGTTCTTC
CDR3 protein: CASRGLAGEHYNEQFF

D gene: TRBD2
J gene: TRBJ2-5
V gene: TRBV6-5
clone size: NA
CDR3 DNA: TGTGCCAGCAGTACCCGACTAGCGGGGCAAGAGACCCAGTACTTC
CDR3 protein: CASSTRLAGQETQYF

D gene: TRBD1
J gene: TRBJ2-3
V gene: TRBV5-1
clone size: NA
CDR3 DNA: TGCGCCAGCAGCCCGGAAGGGGGCGATACGCAGTATTTT
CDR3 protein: CASSPEGGDTQYF

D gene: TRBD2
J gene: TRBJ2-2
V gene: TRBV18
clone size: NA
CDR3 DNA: TGTGCCAGCTCACCAGGGACTAGCGGTCGAACCGGGGAGCTGTTTTTT
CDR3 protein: CASSPGTSGRTGELFF

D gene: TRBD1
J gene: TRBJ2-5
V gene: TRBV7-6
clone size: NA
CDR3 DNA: TGTGCCAGCAGCTGGCGGACAGGCGCCCAAGAGACCCAGTACTTC
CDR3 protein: CASSWRTGAQETQYF

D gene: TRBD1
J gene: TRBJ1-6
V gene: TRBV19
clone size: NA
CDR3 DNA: TGTGCCAGTAGTATAACAGGGACAGGGGGCAATTCACCCCTCCACTTT
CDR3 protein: CASSITGTGGNSPLHF

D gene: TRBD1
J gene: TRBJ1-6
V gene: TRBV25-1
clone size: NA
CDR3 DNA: TGTGCCAGCAGTTGGCTGACAGGGGGCAATAATTCACCCCTCCACTTT
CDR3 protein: CASSWLTGGNNSPLHF

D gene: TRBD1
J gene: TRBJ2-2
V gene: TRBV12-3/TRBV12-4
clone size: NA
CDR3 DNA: TGTGCCAGCACCAAAAACAGGGGTGGGGAGCTGTTTTTT
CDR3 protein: CASTKNRGGELFF

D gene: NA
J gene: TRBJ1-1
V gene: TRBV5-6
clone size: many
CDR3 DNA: TGTGCCAGCAGCTTGTATGAGAATCTAATGAACACTGAAGCTTTCTTT
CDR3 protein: CASSLYENLMNTEAFF

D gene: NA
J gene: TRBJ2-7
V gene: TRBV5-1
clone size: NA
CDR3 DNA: TGCGCCAGCAGCTTGGCCCCGGGACTCCCCTACGAGCAGTACTTC
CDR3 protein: CASSLAPGLPYEQYF